A single sample is the source of the 30 T cell receptor beta chains below, sequenced in a study of shared clonotypes between healthy human individuals. The protocol was immunoSEQ multiplex PCR, while the TCRdb copy is restricted to in-frame clones and leaves out a portion. The sample shows 2 million to 2.5 million clones, approximately 96% of them seen only once. The specimen was naive CD4+ T cells sorted from blood. Subset noted: CD45RA+ positively selected. The source is a man aged 18-30 years in good health.

The V and J genes are TRBV6-1 and TRBJ1-5; D might be TRBD1 (5 bases). CDR1 MNHNS and CDR2 SASEGT come from the germline V gene. Deletions cut 7 bases from V and 3 bases from J, with 10 bases between. The CDR3 has 13 residues. In nucleotides, the CDR3 is TGTGCCAGCACCGACAGACCCAATCAGCCCCAGCATTTT. It yields the protein CASTDRPNQPQHF.

The J gene is TRBJ1-1, the V gene TRBV2; D uncertain. Germline-derived CDR1 and CDR2 are SNHLY and FYNNEI. The length of the CDR3 is 12 residues. V was trimmed by 5 bases and J by 10 bases, leaving 14 bases between them. CDR3 DNA: TGTGCCAGCAGTCCCGACAAGTCGCGAGCTTTCTTT. Encoded protein: CASSPDKSRAFF.

This clone was seen once. The chain is built from TRBV9 and TRBJ2-7; 10 bases match TRBD1. Per germline, CDR1 SGDLS and CDR2 YYNGEE. The CDR3 is 16 amino acids. Germline trimming cut 3 bases from V and 3 bases from J; bases unmatched to any gene: 9. The CDR3 region is CASSGGPTGGVYEQYF. CDR3 bases: TGTGCCAGCAGCGGAGGCCCGACAGGGGGCGTCTACGAGCAGTACTTC.

A remark on this clone: The same CDR3 also results from other DNA sequences found in this sample. This chain uses TRBV18 with TRBJ2-7; a possible D gene is TRBD2 (5 bases). Trimming cost V 2 bases and J 0 bases, with 8 bases left between them. Germline-derived CDR1 and CDR2 are KGHSH and LQKENI. The CDR3 totals 14 residues. This CDR3 reads CASSPSGGSYEQYF. CDR3 nucleotide sequence: TGTGCCAGCTCACCAAGCGGCGGCTCCTACGAGCAGTACTTC.

The chain couples TRBV7-9 to TRBJ1-6; 9 bases map to TRBD1. Looked up from germline, CDR1 is SEHNR and CDR2 is FQNEAQ (reference sequence). The CDR3 sequence is 13 residues long. Trimming took 6 bases from V and 10 from J; bases not matched to a gene: 4. This CDR3 reads CASSLGQGSPLHF. In DNA form, the CDR3 reads TGTGCCAGCAGTTTGGGACAGGGCTCACCCCTCCACTTT. The whole variable domain, filled in from reference TRBV7-9 and TRBJ1-6, reads DTGVSQNPRHKITKRGQNVTFRCDPISEHNRLYWYRQTLGQGPEFLTYFQNEAQLEKSRLLSDRFSAERPKGSFSTLEIQRTEQGDSAMYLCASSLGQGSPLHFGNGTRLTVT.

The V gene is TRBV28, the J gene TRBJ2-7; TRBD1 matches 9 bases. J was trimmed by 0 bases and V by 6 bases; bases with no gene match: 6. This CDR3 has 15 amino acids. Germline loops: CDR1 MDHEN, CDR2 SYDVKM. As DNA, the CDR3 is TGTGCCAGCAGCTTACAGGGGGCATCCTCCTACGAGCAGTACTTC. Its protein product is CASSLQGASSYEQYF.

This sequence joins TRBV18 and TRBJ2-5; 7 positions match TRBD1. The CDR3 extends over 15 amino acids. Per the germline V gene, CDR1 is KGHSH and CDR2 is LQKENI. Trimming cost V 4 bases and J 1 base; bases outside gene matches: 6. CDR3 sequence reads: CASSLLTGVQETQYF. The CDR3 nucleotides are TGTGCCAGCTCACTCCTTACAGGGGTCCAAGAGACCCAGTACTTC.

J is TRBJ2-7 and V is TRBV7-2; 11 nucleotides line up with TRBD2. Germline loops: CDR1 SGHTA, CDR2 FQGNSA. The CDR3 contains 15 residues. The V segment lost 5 bases and the J segment 0 bases; nucleotides outside the gene matches: 3. In DNA form, the CDR3 reads TGTGCCAGCAGCATTGGACTAGCGGGCTCCTACGAGCAGTACTTC. It yields the protein CASSIGLAGSYEQYF.

CDR3 in amino acids: CASRLAAEQYF. CDR3 coding DNA: TGTGCAAGTCGCTTAGCAGCCGAGCAGTACTTC. This rearrangement joins TRBV12-2 to TRBJ2-7; the D segment call TRBD2 is taken from the table without a DNA check. TRBV12-2 is flagged as a pseudogene. This CDR3 spans 11 amino acids.

The chain has TRBV5-4 and TRBJ2-5, with a possible D match to TRBD1 (5 bases). The CDR3 consists of 16 residues. V shed 0 bases and J shed 2 bases, with 14 bases lying between them. The V gene's germline CDR1 is SGHNT and CDR2 YYREEE (reference sequence). CDR3 nucleotide sequence: TGTGCCAGCAGCTTGGTAGGGGCTCGATTTCAAGAGACCCAGTACTTC. Translation gives CASSLVGARFQETQYF. Full variable domain (rest looked up from reference TRBV5-4 and TRBJ2-5): ETGVTQSPTHLIKTRGQQVTLRCSSQSGHNTVSWYQQALGQGPQFIFQYYREEENGRGNFPPRFSGLQFPNYSSELNVNALELDDSALYLCASSLVGARFQETQYFGPGTRLLVL.

This clone has a single count. This chain links TRBV4-1 with TRBJ1-4; D unclear. Germline CDR1 reads MGHRA; CDR2 reads YSYEKL. The CDR3 is 14 amino acids. V lost 4 bases and J lost 7, with 13 bases in between. The CDR3 coding sequence is TGCGCCAGCAGCCGAGGAGAGGCGGGTGAAAAACTGTTTTTT. This sequence encodes CASSRGEAGEKLFF.

The V and J genes are TRBV30 and TRBJ2-7; 8 nucleotides align to TRBD1. The germline gives CDR1 GTSNPN, CDR2 SVGIG (reference sequence). V lost 2 bases and J lost 6; bases outside the gene matches: 6. The CDR3 has 13 amino acids. DNA of the CDR3: TGTGCCTGGAGTTCGACAGGGGAAGGCGAGCAGTACTTC. Translated: CAWSSTGEGEQYF. The full variable domain, with the rest looked up from reference TRBV30 and TRBJ2-7, is SQTIHQWPATLVQPVGSPLSLECTVEGTSNPNLYWYRQAAGRGLQLLFYSVGIGQISSEVPQNLSASRPQDRQFILSSKKLLLSDSGFYLCAWSSTGEGEQYFGPGTRLTVT.

The count of this clone is one. The chain links TRBV6-5 to TRBJ1-6; D remains ambiguous. Trimming left V 0 bases short and J 11 bases short, with 11 bases between. Germline V lookup: CDR1 MNHEY, CDR2 SVGAGI. This CDR3 has 14 residues. CDR3 DNA: TGTGCCAGCAGTTACTCCTCCGAGGAGGCACCCCTCCACTTT. Encoded protein: CASSYSSEEAPLHF.

The chain recombines TRBV2 with TRBJ1-6; D is unclear. Germline CDR1 SNHLY, CDR2 FYNNEI. Trimming stripped 9 bases from V and 4 bases from J, with 13 bases between. CDR3 size: 14 residues. CDR3 residues: CARAMDGYNSPLHF. DNA of the CDR3: TGTGCCAGGGCGATGGATGGATATAATTCACCCCTCCACTTT.

As for this clone: Other DNA sequences in this sample translate to the same CDR3. The rearrangement links TRBV6-6 to TRBJ2-2; 8 nucleotides line up with TRBD1. Germline CDR1 and CDR2: MNHNY and SVGAGI (reference sequence). The CDR3 loop spans 14 amino acids. Trimming cost V 2 bases and J 4 bases; bases outside gene matches: 0. The CDR3 nucleotides read TGTGCCAGCAGTTACCAGGGGGCCACCGGGGAGCTGTTTTTT. The encoded protein is CASSYQGATGELFF.

This rearrangement joins TRBV19 to TRBJ2-1; D call uncertain. Germline loops: CDR1 LNHDA, CDR2 SQIVND (reference sequence). There are 16 residues in the CDR3. V was trimmed by 4 bases and J by 0 bases, leaving 13 bases between them. CDR3 protein: CASSNVQLSSYNEQFF. The CDR3 nucleotides read TGTGCCAGTAGTAATGTCCAGTTGAGCTCCTACAATGAGCAGTTCTTC.

J is TRBJ2-5 and V is TRBV7-9, with D perhaps matching TRBD2 (6 bases). The CDR3 spans 12 residues. The V gene's germline CDR1 is SEHNR and CDR2 FQNEAQ (reference sequence). Trimming stripped 0 bases from V and 7 bases from J, with 6 bases between. CDR3 coding DNA: TGTGCCAGCAGCTTAGCGGGGGGGACCCAGTACTTC. Amino acid sequence: CASSLAGGTQYF. Variable domain in full (rest from reference TRBV7-9 and TRBJ2-5): DTGVSQNPRHKITKRGQNVTFRCDPISEHNRLYWYRQTLGQGPEFLTYFQNEAQLEKSRLLSDRFSAERPKGSFSTLEIQRTEQGDSAMYLCASSLAGGTQYFGPGTRLLVL.

The CDR3 nucleotides read TGTGCCAGCAGAGGACAGGATATAGTTAACGAGCAGTACTTC. Amino acids: CASRGQDIVNEQYF. The chain has TRBV7-9 and TRBJ2-7; 7 nucleotides align to TRBD1. Losses at the gene ends were 6 bases for V and 5 bases for J; bases not matched to a gene: 10. CDR3 length: 14 residues. Looked up from germline, CDR1 is SEHNR and CDR2 is FQNEAQ (reference sequence).

This clone was seen once. The rearrangement uses TRBV10-3 and TRBJ2-5, with TRBD2 matching 10 bases. Germline CDR1 is ENHRY and CDR2 is SYGVKD. V shed 2 bases and J 4 bases; nucleotides not matched to a gene: 1. The CDR3 loop spans 14 amino acids. The CDR3 region is CAISEGLAVETQYF. CDR3 coding DNA: TGTGCCATCAGTGAGGGACTAGCGGTAGAGACCCAGTACTTC.

Here the CDR3 DNA reads TGTGCCAGCAGTGATGTTACGGGACTCGGAAACACCATATATTTT. Protein sequence: CASSDVTGLGNTIYF. The chain is built from TRBV6-1 and TRBJ1-3, with a weak D call TRBD1 (5 bases). CDR3 size: 15 residues. Trimming cost V 3 bases and J 4 bases, with 13 bases left between them. The germline V gene encodes CDR1 MNHNS and CDR2 SASEGT.

This chain joins TRBV4-2 and TRBJ2-7, with 12 nucleotides matching TRBD2. The length of the CDR3 is 16 residues. Losses at the gene ends were 0 bases for V and 4 bases for J; bases not matched to a gene: 4. Germline V gives CDR1 LGHNA, CDR2 YNFKEQ. The DNA of the CDR3 is TGTGCCAGCAGCCAAGATTCGACTAGCGGGAGTTACGAGCAGTACTTC. It is translated as CASSQDSTSGSYEQYF.

V usage is TRBV7-9 and J usage is TRBJ2-1; D is unresolved. The germline V and J ends were trimmed by 2 bases and 6 bases, with 2 bases remaining between them. CDR3 length equals 11 residues. Germline-derived CDR1 and CDR2 are SEHNR and FQNEAQ (reference sequence). CDR3 bases: TGTGCCAGCAGCTTATTCAATGAGCAGTTCTTC. Encoded protein: CASSLFNEQFF.

The gene calls are TRBV6-1 and TRBJ2-7, with 7 bases that match TRBD1. This CDR3 has 17 amino acids. Germline V gene data show CDR1 as MNHNS and CDR2 as SASEGT. Trimming cost V 1 base and J 0 bases; bases outside gene matches: 9. The chain's CDR3 is CASSEGVRDSGSYEQYF. In DNA, the CDR3 is TGTGCCAGCAGTGAAGGGGTTCGGGACAGCGGCTCCTACGAGCAGTACTTC.

This chain uses TRBV28 with TRBJ1-3; possibly TRBD1 for D (6 bases). Trimming took 6 bases from V and 4 from J, leaving 13 bases between them. The V gene's germline CDR1 is MDHEN and CDR2 SYDVKM. CDR3 size: 14 residues. CDR3 sequence (DNA): TGTGCCAGCAGGATCTCAGGGGACGGAAACACCATATATTTT. Translation gives CASRISGDGNTIYF.

The chain uses TRBV5-1 and TRBJ2-2; 10 bases match TRBD1. J was trimmed by 4 bases and V by 7 bases; bases with no gene match: 10. The CDR3 consists of 16 residues. CDR1 and CDR2 from the germline V gene are SGHRS and YFSETQ. The CDR3 is CASASGTGVSTGELFF. The CDR3 DNA is TGCGCCAGCGCTTCCGGGACAGGGGTTAGCACCGGGGAGCTGTTTTTT.

V and J are TRBV19 and TRBJ1-5; 8 bases are a match to TRBD1. Germline-derived CDR1 and CDR2 are LNHDA and SQIVND (reference sequence). The CDR3 runs 19 residues. The ends lost 6 bases at V and 0 bases at J; junction bases unmatched: 16. The CDR3 region has the DNA TGTGCCAGTAGCGAAAGACAGGGGATTCGCACAAATAGCAATCAGCCCCAGCATTTT. Protein sequence: CASSERQGIRTNSNQPQHF. Using reference TRBV19 and TRBJ1-5 for the parts outside the CDR3, the full variable domain is DGGITQSPKYLFRKEGQNVTLSCEQNLNHDAMYWYRQDPGQGLRLIYYSQIVNDFQKGDIAEGYSVSREKKESFPLTVTSAQKNPTAFYLCASSERQGIRTNSNQPQHFGDGTRLSIL.

Points on this clone: Other DNA sequences within the sample encode an identical CDR3. The chain employs TRBV2 and TRBJ2-3; tentatively, D is TRBD2 (5 bases). Trimming shortened V by 6 bases and J by 4 bases, and 8 bases separated the two germline ends. This CDR3 comprises 12 residues. CDR1 and CDR2 (germline): SNHLY, FYNNEI. CDR3 in amino acids: CASRELADTQYF. CDR3 sequence (DNA): TGTGCCAGCAGAGAACTAGCAGATACGCAGTATTTT.

With regard to this clone: Different DNA sequences within this sample yield the same CDR3. The chain uses TRBV11-2 and TRBJ2-2; D unresolved. Trimming shortened V by 1 base and J by 4 bases, and 4 bases separated the two germline ends. The germline CDR1 and CDR2 sequences are SGHAT and FQNNGV. This CDR3 region has 13 residues. The CDR3: CASSLAGTGELFF. CDR3 DNA sequence: TGTGCCAGCAGCTTAGCTGGCACCGGGGAGCTGTTTTTT. The full variable domain, rest sourced from reference TRBV11-2 and TRBJ2-2, is EAGVAQSPRYKIIEKRQSVAFWCNPISGHATLYWYQQILGQGPKLLIQFQNNGVVDDSQLPKDRFSAERLKGVDSTLKIQPAKLEDSAVYLCASSLAGTGELFFGEGSRLTVL.

The V gene is TRBV5-6, the J gene TRBJ1-4; 8 nucleotides align to TRBD1. V shed 3 bases, J shed 3 bases, and the junction held 4 bases outside the gene matches. Germline CDR1 is SGHDT and CDR2 is YYEEEE. The CDR3 spans 15 residues. CDR3 nucleotides: TGTGCCAGCAGCTATTTACAGGGGGCTAATGAAAAACTGTTTTTT. Translating it yields CASSYLQGANEKLFF.

A single count supports this clone. The chain joins TRBV6-5 to TRBJ2-3, with a possible D match to TRBD1 (5 bases). Germline lookup yields CDR1 MNHEY and CDR2 SVGAGI. CDR3 length: 12 amino acids. Trimming cost V 7 bases and J 4 bases, with 9 bases left between them. For the CDR3, the DNA is TGTGCCAGCACTTCAGGGTCAGATACGCAGTATTTT. Its protein is CASTSGSDTQYF.